The sequence of this T cell receptor (beta chain) was determined in a study of response to subunit inactivated influenza vaccine. TCRdb re-called the RT-PCR reads with MiXCR, one entry per CDR3 protein. Of about 520,000 distinct CDR3 sequences in the sample, approximately 10% are singletons; the top ten hold about an eighth. Comments on this clonotype: Its specificity is not known. Relative to the germline gene, one junction end is altered; a read error may explain this.

General study results and limits: The authors suggested that every seasonal influenza vaccination recruits few new T cells.

The germline gives CDR1 SGHTA, CDR2 FQGNSA. The CDR3 totals 13 residues. Specimen: PBMCs from blood, collected about 6 weeks after vaccination. This chain joins TRBV7-2 and TRBJ2-7, with 7 bases that match TRBD2. The sequence derives from a man aged 45-65 years who received an inactivated influenza vaccine. CDR3 DNA sequence: TGTGCCTGCAGCCTAGGGACTACCTACGAGCAGTACTTC. This encodes CACSLGTTYEQYF.